What follows are 12 T cell receptor beta chains derived from one specimen sequenced in a study of cytomegalovirus exposure and HLA in healthy donors. The PCR employed 60 Vbeta primers together with 13 Jbeta primers. Data came from immunoSEQ multiplex PCR; TCRdb stores just in-frame clones and leaves some out. The repertoire table contains 60,000 or so clones. Sequenced sample: PBMCs. The receptors shown here come from a young woman in good health and CMV-seronegative.

V is TRBV9 and J is TRBJ2-1, with TRBD2 matching over 14 bases. After removal of 4 bases from V and 6 bases from J, the junction contained 6 bases not matched to a gene. This CDR3 comprises 16 residues. Germline V gives CDR1 SGDLS, CDR2 YYNGEE. The CDR3 DNA reads as TGTGCCAGCAGCTCCCGACTAGCGGGGGGGCGCAATGAGCAGTTCTTC. Protein: CASSSRLAGGRNEQFF.

The chain combines TRBV5-1 with TRBJ2-7; TRBD2 matches 8 bases. The V segment lost 7 bases and the J segment 2 bases; nucleotides outside the gene matches: 11. The CDR3 extends over 15 amino acids. Germline V gene data show CDR1 as SGHRS and CDR2 as YFSETQ. The CDR3 DNA reads as TGCGCCAGCCAAACCGAGGCGGGGGGAGCCTACGAGCAGTACTTC. It encodes CASQTEAGGAYEQYF.

The chain is built from TRBV19 and TRBJ2-6; perhaps TRBD1 as D (6 bases). The CDR3 is 18 residues long. V was trimmed by 9 bases and J by 0 bases, leaving 21 bases between them. Germline CDR1 and CDR2: LNHDA and SQIVND (reference sequence). As DNA, the CDR3 is TGTGCCAGCTTAACAGGGAACTTGGCCCACTCTGGGGCCAACGTCCTGACTTTC. Translated: CASLTGNLAHSGANVLTF. The full variable domain, rest sourced from reference TRBV19 and TRBJ2-6, is DGGITQSPKYLFRKEGQNVTLSCEQNLNHDAMYWYRQDPGQGLRLIYYSQIVNDFQKGDIAEGYSVSREKKESFPLTVTSAQKNPTAFYLCASLTGNLAHSGANVLTFGAGSRLTVL.

V gene TRBV19 combines with J gene TRBJ2-1, with no clear D. There are 13 residues in the CDR3. The germline gives CDR1 LNHDA, CDR2 SQIVND (reference sequence). Trimming cost V 6 bases and J 4 bases, with 10 bases left between them. This chain's CDR3 is CASRRQIYNEQFF. The CDR3 coding sequence is TGTGCCAGTAGGCGGCAGATATACAATGAGCAGTTCTTC.

The chain joins TRBV10-3 to TRBJ1-1; 8 bases are shared with TRBD1. The trim removed 6 bases at V and 4 bases at J, leaving 7 bases unmatched. Germline V gives CDR1 ENHRY, CDR2 SYGVKD. This CDR3 has 14 amino acids. The CDR3 DNA sequence: TGTGCCATCAGGCCAGGACAGGGTGGCACTGAAGCTTTCTTT. Its protein product is CAIRPGQGGTEAFF.

This chain joins TRBV18 and TRBJ1-2; D call uncertain. CDR3 length equals 18 residues. The germline gives CDR1 KGHSH, CDR2 LQKENI. V was pared by 1 base and J by 0 bases, with 18 bases between. This chain's CDR3 is CASSPRSIAPEANYGYTF. The CDR3 DNA is TGTGCCAGCTCACCACGTAGTATAGCTCCGGAGGCTAACTATGGCTACACCTTC.

CDR3 sequence reads: CASSPGTGHTSSQYF. In DNA form, the CDR3 reads TGTGCCAGCTCCCCAGGGACAGGACATACGAGCAGTCAGTACTTC. The chain carries TRBV18 and TRBJ2-7, with 8 bases aligning to TRBD1. The V gene end was trimmed by 6 bases and the J gene end by 10 bases; junction bases not matched to a gene: 17. This CDR3 has 15 amino acids. Germline values: CDR1 KGHSH, CDR2 LQKENI.

The chain carries TRBV2 and TRBJ2-7; 9 nucleotides agree with TRBD1. The CDR3 covers 12 residues. The V gene's germline CDR1 is SNHLY and CDR2 FYNNEI. Losses at the gene ends were 9 bases for V and 3 bases for J; bases not matched to a gene: 3. The CDR3 nucleotides read TGTGCCAGTAGGGACAGGGACTACGAGCAGTACTTC. This gives the protein CASRDRDYEQYF.

The V call is TRBV19, the J call TRBJ2-7; 13 bases are a match to TRBD2. Trimming at V came to 10 bases and at J to 7 bases, leaving 10 bases not matched to a gene. The CDR3 runs 14 residues. CDR1 is LNHDA and CDR2 is SQIVND in the germline V gene (reference sequence). The CDR3 region is CATKVLAGGGEQYF. Here the CDR3 DNA reads TGTGCCACCAAGGTACTAGCGGGAGGGGGAGAGCAGTACTTC. The complete variable domain, with remaining parts taken from reference TRBV19 and TRBJ2-7, reads DGGITQSPKYLFRKEGQNVTLSCEQNLNHDAMYWYRQDPGQGLRLIYYSQIVNDFQKGDIAEGYSVSREKKESFPLTVTSAQKNPTAFYLCATKVLAGGGEQYFGPGTRLTVT.

The CDR3 protein is CASSPLPSANTEAFF. CDR3 DNA: TGTGCCAGCAGCCCCCTTCCTAGCGCTAACACTGAAGCTTTCTTT. This chain connects TRBV7-9 to TRBJ1-1; D gene uncertain. V lost 5 bases and J 2 bases, leaving 15 bases between the germline ends. This CDR3 contains 15 residues. The germline V gene encodes CDR1 SEHNR and CDR2 FQNEAQ (reference sequence).

V usage is TRBV5-1 and J usage is TRBJ1-5, with a possible D match to TRBD1 (6 bases). With 7 bases removed from V and 4 bases from J, the gap between germline ends came to 12 bases. Germline assignment: CDR1 SGHRS and CDR2 YFSETQ. CDR3 length equals 13 residues. The CDR3 DNA follows: TGCGCCAGCCGAACAGGGCCTAATCAGCCCCAGCATTTT. Its translation is CASRTGPNQPQHF.

Here the CDR3 DNA reads TGTGCCAGCTCACCGGGCGAAAGCTTCACCGGGGAGCTGTTTTTT. Translated, it gives CASSPGESFTGELFF. The chain has TRBV18 and TRBJ2-2; unclear D gene. The CDR3 is made up of 15 amino acids. Germline CDR1 reads KGHSH; CDR2 reads LQKENI. The V and J ends lost 3 bases and 4 bases respectively, with 12 bases between them.